These 30 T cell receptor beta chains originate from one sample sequenced in a study of metastatic and nonmetastatic thyroid tumors. TCRdb reprocessed the PCR reads using MiXCR. The profile shows some 32,000 clones, roughly a fifth of them singletons. Ahead of thyroid surgery, no patient had received treatment of any kind. The source material was blood. The receptors stem from a female donor with papillary thyroid cancer or a benign thyroid nodule (not recorded which). Some clones in this sample may be carry-over from other donors' samples.

This clone was picked up many times. The chain links TRBV2 to TRBJ2-3; D may be TRBD1 (7 bases). V was shortened by 6 bases and J by 5 bases, with 18 bases between the two germline ends. Germline V CDR1 and CDR2: SNHLY, FYNNEI. The CDR3 extends over 15 amino acids. The CDR3: CASSVWAGGGDTQYF. CDR3 coding DNA: TGTGCCAGCAGCGTCTGGGCAGGGGGAGGAGATACGCAGTATTTT.

This clone has ten or more counts. The chain uses TRBV28 and TRBJ2-5, with 8 positions matching TRBD2. The CDR3 runs 17 residues. From germline, CDR1 is MDHEN and CDR2 SYDVKM. V shed 4 bases and J 3 bases; nucleotides not matched to a gene: 13. The CDR3 loop reads CASSSGGGYAGEETQYF. The DNA of the CDR3 is TGTGCCAGCAGTTCGGGGGGGGGGTACGCGGGAGAAGAGACCCAGTACTTC. Complete variable domain (other parts from reference TRBV28 and TRBJ2-5): DVKVTQSSRYLVKRTGEKVFLECVQDMDHENMFWYRQDPGLGLRLIYFSYDVKMKEKGDIPEGYSVSREKKERFSLILESASTNQTSMYLCASSSGGGYAGEETQYFGPGTRLLVL.

The CDR3 loop is CASSATGGTYNEQFF. The DNA of the CDR3 is TGTGCCAGCAGCGCAACAGGCGGGACCTACAATGAGCAGTTCTTC. The chain uses TRBV7-3 and TRBJ2-1; a weak D match, TRBD2 (6 bases). CDR3 length: 15 amino acids. Trimming left V 5 bases short and J 2 bases short, with 13 bases between. The germline V gene has CDR1 SGHTA and CDR2 FQGTGA.

This clone was seen ten or more times. V is TRBV28 and J is TRBJ2-7; possibly TRBD2 for D (6 bases). CDR3 length: 13 amino acids. Between the trimmed V and J ends, which lost 6 bases and 7 bases, there was a span of 16 bases. The germline CDR1 and CDR2 sequences are MDHEN and SYDVKM. The CDR3 DNA reads TGTGCCAGCAGCTCTAGCGTCGCGAGGGAGCAGTACTTC. As protein: CASSSSVAREQYF. The whole variable domain, filled in from reference TRBV28 and TRBJ2-7, reads DVKVTQSSRYLVKRTGEKVFLECVQDMDHENMFWYRQDPGLGLRLIYFSYDVKMKEKGDIPEGYSVSREKKERFSLILESASTNQTSMYLCASSSSVAREQYFGPGTRLTVT.

This clone was detected many times. Sequence at one end of the junction differs from germline and may be a read error. The chain joins TRBV9 to TRBJ1-4, with D possibly TRBD1 on 6 matching bases. The CDR3 sequence is 15 residues long. Looked up from germline, CDR1 is SGDLS and CDR2 is YYNGEE. The CDR3 DNA reads TGTGCCAGCAGCTCCCCGGGGGGGCGCGTTGAAAAACCGTTTTTT. This sequence encodes CASSSPGGRVEKPFF.

This clone turned up a few times. The V call is TRBV27, the J call TRBJ2-7, with a possible D match to TRBD2 (6 bases). Germline V gives CDR1 MNHEY, CDR2 SMNVEV (reference sequence). V was trimmed by 8 bases and J by 5 bases, leaving 10 bases between them. CDR3 size: 11 residues. CDR3 in amino acids: CASGPGDEQYF. In nucleotides, the CDR3 is TGTGCCAGCGGCCCGGGGGACGAGCAGTACTTC.

The chain employs TRBV6-2 or TRBV6-3 and TRBJ2-1; 7 bases agree with TRBD1. The CDR3 is made up of 14 amino acids. Trimming cost V 0 bases and J 7 bases; bases outside gene matches: 3. Germline assignment: CDR1 MNHEY and CDR2 SVGEGT. The CDR3 here is CASSYSGGWNEQFF. The DNA of the CDR3 is TGTGCCAGCAGTTACTCAGGGGGCTGGAATGAGCAGTTCTTC.

This clone is labeled as medium-sized. The V call is TRBV11-2, the J call TRBJ1-6, with a weak D call TRBD1 (5 bases). CDR1 SGHAT and CDR2 FQNNGV come from the germline V gene. With 5 bases removed from V and 0 bases from J, the gap between germline ends came to 11 bases. This CDR3 is built from 16 residues. The DNA for the CDR3 is TGTGCCAGCAGCGGGGGGTCGAGCTCCTATAATTCACCCCTCCACTTT. Translated: CASSGGSSSYNSPLHF.

The V call is TRBV9, the J call TRBJ1-1, with D hard to call. The CDR3 totals 13 residues. V gave up 3 bases and J gave up 0 bases, with 6 bases separating them. CDR1 is SGDLS and CDR2 is YYNGEE in the germline V gene. The CDR3 nucleotides read TGTGCCAGCAGCGGGAACCTGAACACTGAAGCTTTCTTT. Translated: CASSGNLNTEAFF.

V is TRBV15 and J is TRBJ2-5; 8 bases are shared with TRBD2. Germline V gene data show CDR1 as LNHNV and CDR2 as YYDKDF (reference sequence). The V gene end was trimmed by 9 bases and the J gene end by 1 base; junction bases not matched to a gene: 1. The CDR3 sequence is 12 residues long. The chain's CDR3 is CATSGVQETQYF. Written as DNA, the CDR3 is TGTGCCACTAGCGGGGTCCAAGAGACCCAGTACTTC.

This clone was observed many times. The chain links TRBV3-1 to TRBJ1-2; maybe TRBD1 (6 bases). V lost 1 base, J lost 2 bases, and 17 bases lay in between. The CDR3 length is 17 residues. Germline assignment: CDR1 LGHDT and CDR2 YNNKEL (reference sequence). In DNA, the CDR3 is TGTGCCAGCAGCCAAGCCAAAGCGGGGGGCCGAAACTATGGCTACACCTTC. Protein sequence: CASSQAKAGGRNYGYTF.

This clone was found many times. This chain joins TRBV9 and TRBJ2-7; possibly TRBD1 for D (6 bases). V lost 4 bases and J 6 bases, leaving 11 bases between the germline ends. The CDR3 sequence is 12 residues long. CDR1 is SGDLS, CDR2 YYNGEE, per germline. The chain's CDR3 is CASSPRQAEQYF. CDR3 DNA: TGTGCCAGCAGCCCACGACAGGCCGAGCAGTACTTC.

This clone was observed at least ten times. This chain links TRBV7-2 with TRBJ2-5; TRBD2 matches at 7 bases. The length of the CDR3 is 13 residues. CDR1 is SGHTA and CDR2 is FQGNSA in the germline V gene. Trimming removed 5 bases from V and 0 bases from J; junction bases left unmatched: 0. In nucleotides, the CDR3 is TGTGCCAGCAGCCGGGGGGACCAAGAGACCCAGTACTTC. Translating gives CASSRGDQETQYF. The full variable domain, in which reference TRBV7-2 and TRBJ2-5 provide the parts outside the CDR3, is GAGVSQSPSNKVTEKGKDVELRCDPISGHTALYWYRQSLGQGLEFLIYFQGNSAPDKSGLPSDRFSAERTGGSVSTLTIQRTQQEDSAVYLCASSRGDQETQYFGPGTRLLVL.

The genes are TRBV18 and TRBJ2-7; D unresolved. The germline gives CDR1 KGHSH, CDR2 LQKENI. V dropped 3 bases and J dropped 2 bases, with 8 bases sitting between them. This CDR3 comprises 13 residues. CDR3 in amino acids: CASSPPLTYEQYF. The CDR3 DNA is TGTGCCAGCTCACCCCCGCTCACCTACGAGCAGTACTTC.

The rearrangement joins TRBV24-1 to TRBJ2-7; 7 nucleotides line up with TRBD2. Germline loops: CDR1 KGHDR, CDR2 SFDVKD. The length of the CDR3 is 15 residues. V shed 9 bases and J 7 bases; nucleotides not matched to a gene: 17. This chain's CDR3 is CATSGGASGKGEQYF. The CDR3 region has the DNA TGTGCCACCTCTGGCGGGGCTAGCGGTAAGGGGGAGCAGTACTTC.

This clone was seen at least ten times. The rearrangement links TRBV3-1 to TRBJ2-1; 10 bases are shared with TRBD2. CDR1 and CDR2 from the germline V gene are LGHDT and YNNKEL (reference sequence). The length of the CDR3 is 16 residues. The V gene end was trimmed by 4 bases and the J gene end by 4 bases; junction bases not matched to a gene: 7. The CDR3 coding sequence is TGTGCCAGCAGCCTCTACAGCGGGGGGGATTACAATGAGCAGTTCTTC. Translating gives CASSLYSGGDYNEQFF.

This clone was seen at least ten times. The V gene is TRBV9, the J gene TRBJ2-2; a weak D match, TRBD1 (5 bases). V shed 0 bases and J shed 6 bases, with 12 bases lying between them. Germline assignment: CDR1 SGDLS and CDR2 YYNGEE. The CDR3 sequence is 15 residues long. The CDR3 spells CASSVVSGKAGELFF. CDR3 DNA: TGTGCCAGCAGCGTAGTATCAGGGAAGGCCGGGGAGCTGTTTTTT.

This clone was seen repeatedly, ten times or more. This may be a read error: a much more frequent sequence differs by one nucleotide. The sample holds other DNA sequences that translate to the same CDR3. The chain employs TRBV19 and TRBJ2-1, with 8 bases lining up with TRBD2. The CDR3 length is 18 residues. The ends lost 3 bases at V and 0 bases at J; junction bases unmatched: 10. Germline CDR1 is LNHDA and CDR2 is SQIVND (reference sequence). CDR3 sequence: CASSILAGGFSSYNEQFF. DNA of the CDR3: TGTGCCAGTAGTATTCTGGCGGGAGGCTTTAGCTCCTACAATGAGCAGTTCTTC.

This chain joins TRBV6-1 and TRBJ2-1, with D perhaps TRBD1 (6 bases). The CDR3 loop spans 15 amino acids. CDR1 and CDR2 (germline): MNHNS, SASEGT. Trimming shortened V by 4 bases and J by 6 bases, and 16 bases separated the two germline ends. The CDR3 nucleotides read TGTGCCAGCAGTGGACGTACCAGGGGCTTCAATGAGCAGTTCTTC. Protein sequence: CASSGRTRGFNEQFF.

This clone was found many times. The chain uses TRBV6-4 and TRBJ1-1; TRBD1 matches at 7 bases. Germline CDR1 MRHNA, CDR2 SNTAGT. Trimming took 3 bases from V and 4 from J; bases not matched to a gene: 5. CDR3 size: 14 residues. In DNA form, the CDR3 reads TGTGCCAGCAGTGAAGGGACAGATATCACTGAAGCTTTCTTT. Amino acid sequence: CASSEGTDITEAFF.

Many counts were recorded for this clone. The CDR3 reads CASSFQGQGGTQYF. The DNA for the CDR3 is TGTGCCAGCAGCTTTCAGGGACAGGGTGGGACCCAGTACTTC. This sequence joins TRBV7-2 and TRBJ2-5, with 9 bases matching TRBD1. CDR3 length: 14 amino acids. Trimming took 3 bases from V and 7 from J; bases not matched to a gene: 6. Per the germline V gene, CDR1 is SGHTA and CDR2 is FQGNSA.

This chain links TRBV6-2 or TRBV6-3 with TRBJ2-6; 12 positions agree with TRBD2. This CDR3 region has 20 residues. Unmatched junction bases numbered 12, after V lost 6 bases and J lost 0 bases. CDR1 and CDR2 from the germline V gene are MNHEY and SVGEGT. The CDR3 sequence: CASRGPRLAGATSGANVLTF. For the CDR3, the DNA is TGTGCCAGCAGAGGGCCTAGACTAGCGGGAGCTACCTCTGGGGCCAACGTCCTGACTTTC.

This chain joins TRBV6-1 and TRBJ1-6; D gene unclear. Trimming pared 3 bases from V and 15 bases from J, leaving 12 bases between. There are 12 residues in the CDR3. CDR1 and CDR2 (germline): MNHNS, SASEGT. CDR3 protein: CASSDRWGLLHF. In DNA form, the CDR3 reads TGTGCCAGCAGTGACAGATGGGGTCTCCTCCACTTT.

Here the CDR3 reads CASSHSSGSSYEQYF. The CDR3 bases are TGCGCCAGTAGCCATTCTAGCGGAAGCTCCTACGAGCAGTACTTC. This sequence joins TRBV5-1 and TRBJ2-7; the match to TRBD2 covers 7 bases. Germline V gene sequence: CDR1 SGHRS, CDR2 YFSETQ. V lost 8 bases and J lost 0; bases outside the gene matches: 11. This CDR3 has 15 amino acids.

The chain uses TRBV6-6 and TRBJ1-2; tentatively, D is TRBD1 (6 bases). The CDR3 is made up of 13 amino acids. The V and J ends lost 2 bases and 7 bases respectively, with 11 bases between them. Per germline, CDR1 MNHNY and CDR2 SVGAGI (reference sequence). The CDR3 DNA is TGTGCCAGCAGTTACCAGGGGAAGTTTGGCTACACCTTC. Its translation is CASSYQGKFGYTF.

This clone was recorded a few times. The final CDR3 position lacks the conserved phenylalanine or tryptophan, pointing to a likely read error. The chain carries TRBV5-1 and TRBJ2-7; D tentatively reads TRBD1 or TRBD2 (6 bases each). V gave up 5 bases and J gave up 6 bases, with 18 bases separating them. The CDR3 consists of 14 residues. Germline loops: CDR1 SGHRS, CDR2 YFSETQ. CDR3 amino acids: CASSPGQSGGEQYS. The CDR3, as DNA: TGCGCCAGCAGTCCAGGACAGTCCGGGGGCGAGCAGTACTCC.

The chain joins TRBV28 to TRBJ1-5; 7 positions match TRBD1. V lost 6 bases to trimming and J lost 4 bases; unmatched junction nucleotides: 9. The CDR3 covers 15 residues. The V gene's germline CDR1 is MDHEN and CDR2 SYDVKM. CDR3 coding DNA: TGTGCCAGCAGGGGGAGGGGGCGAGGAAATCAGCCCCAGCATTTT. Its translation is CASRGRGRGNQPQHF.

This clone was counted many times. This chain uses TRBV28 with TRBJ2-3; D tentatively fits TRBD1 or TRBD2 (5 bases each). The CDR3 contains 17 residues. Trimming removed 5 bases at V and 2 bases at J, with 20 bases between. Germline values: CDR1 MDHEN, CDR2 SYDVKM. Here the CDR3 reads CASSTHGSGTPTDTQYF. Here the CDR3 DNA reads TGTGCCAGCAGTACCCATGGATCCGGGACCCCCACAGATACGCAGTATTTT.

This clone was picked up many times. The chain couples TRBV19 to TRBJ2-4; perhaps D is TRBD1 or TRBD2 (5 bases each). Trimming took off 5 bases at V and 4 bases at J, with 12 bases between the two ends. The length of the CDR3 is 14 residues. Germline values: CDR1 LNHDA, CDR2 SQIVND (reference sequence). CDR3 sequence: CASSPKGRKNIQYF. In DNA, the CDR3 is TGTGCCAGTAGTCCGAAGGGGAGAAAAAACATTCAGTACTTC. Full variable domain (remainder filled in from reference TRBV19 and TRBJ2-4): DGGITQSPKYLFRKEGQNVTLSCEQNLNHDAMYWYRQDPGQGLRLIYYSQIVNDFQKGDIAEGYSVSREKKESFPLTVTSAQKNPTAFYLCASSPKGRKNIQYFGAGTRLSVL.

This clone was recorded many times. The genes are TRBV6-1 and TRBJ2-6; D call uncertain. V lost 2 bases and J lost 0, with 8 bases in between. The length of the CDR3 is 16 residues. CDR1 MNHNS and CDR2 SASEGT come from the germline V gene. The CDR3 DNA is TGTGCCAGCAGTGAATCCGGTGGCTCTGGGGCCAACGTCCTGACTTTC. It translates to CASSESGGSGANVLTF.